Sequencing of this TCR beta chain was carried out in a study of early T cells in non-severe SARS-CoV-2 infection. This CDR3 is 15 amino acids long. Looked up from germline, CDR1 is SGHNT and CDR2 is YYREEE (reference sequence). V was clipped by 2 bases and J by 2 bases; unmatched bases: 2. In regard to this clonotype: The antigen is undetermined.

TCRdb called the 5' RACE reads again in MiXCR, with one record for every CDR3 protein. The sample yields about 59,000 distinct CDR3 sequences, under 15% seen once. General observations from the study: Private and CD4 specificities were missed by VDJdb matching, which favored anti-spike CD8 responses.

The chain has TRBV5-4 and TRBJ2-1, with 9 bases lining up with TRBD1. The starting material was whole blood, obtained at baseline. The sequence was collected from an adult who was a healthcare worker with PCR-confirmed SARS-CoV-2 infection or an uninfected control (not recorded which). Written as DNA, the CDR3 is TGTGCCAGCAGCTTAACAGGGGGCACCTACAATGAGCAGTTCTTC. Translating it yields CASSLTGGTYNEQFF.